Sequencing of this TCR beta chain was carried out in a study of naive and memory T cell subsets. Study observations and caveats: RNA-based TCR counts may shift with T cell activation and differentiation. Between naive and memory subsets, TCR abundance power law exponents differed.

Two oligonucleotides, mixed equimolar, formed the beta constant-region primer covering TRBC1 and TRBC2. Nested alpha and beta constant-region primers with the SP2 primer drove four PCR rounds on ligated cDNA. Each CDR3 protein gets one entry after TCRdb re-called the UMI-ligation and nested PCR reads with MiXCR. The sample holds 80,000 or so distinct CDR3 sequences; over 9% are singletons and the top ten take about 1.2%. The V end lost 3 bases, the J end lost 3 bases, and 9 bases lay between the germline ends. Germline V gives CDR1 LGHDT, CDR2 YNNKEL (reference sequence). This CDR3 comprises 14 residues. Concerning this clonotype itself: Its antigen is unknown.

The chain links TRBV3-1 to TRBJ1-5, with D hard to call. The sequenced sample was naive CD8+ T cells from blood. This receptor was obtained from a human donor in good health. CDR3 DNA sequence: TGTGCCAGCAGCCATGGGCGACACAATCAGCCCCAGCATTTT. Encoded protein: CASSHGRHNQPQHF. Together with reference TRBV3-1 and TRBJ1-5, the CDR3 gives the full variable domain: DTAVSQTPKYLVTQMGNDKSIKCEQNLGHDTMYWYKQDSKKFLKIMFSYNNKELIINETVPNRFSPKSPDKAHLNLHINSLELGDSAVYFCASSHGRHNQPQHFGDGTRLSIL.